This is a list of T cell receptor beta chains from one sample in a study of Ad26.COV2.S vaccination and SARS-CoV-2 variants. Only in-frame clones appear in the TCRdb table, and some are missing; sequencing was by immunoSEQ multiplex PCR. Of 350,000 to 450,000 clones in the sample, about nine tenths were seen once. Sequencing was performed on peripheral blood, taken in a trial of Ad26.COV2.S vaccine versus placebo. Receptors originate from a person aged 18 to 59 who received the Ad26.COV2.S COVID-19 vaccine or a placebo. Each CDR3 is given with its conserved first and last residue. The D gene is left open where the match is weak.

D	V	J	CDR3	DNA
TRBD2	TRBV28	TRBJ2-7	CASSSGLAGVVSYEQYF	TGTGCCAGCAGCTCGGGACTAGCGGGAGTAGTATCCTACGAGCAGTACTTC
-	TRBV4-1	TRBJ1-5	CASSQDLVGINQPQHF	TGCGCCAGCAGCCAAGATCTTGTGGGGATCAATCAGCCCCAGCATTTT
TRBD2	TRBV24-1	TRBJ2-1	CATSDPGTSGFFYNEQFF	TGTGCCACCAGTGATCCTGGGACTAGCGGATTCTTCTACAATGAGCAGTTCTTC
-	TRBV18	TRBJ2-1	CASSPQGNEQFF	TGTGCCAGCTCACCACAGGGGAATGAGCAGTTCTTC
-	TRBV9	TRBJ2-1	CASSAGGMRESSYNEQFF	TGTGCCAGCAGTGCAGGGGGTATGCGGGAGAGCTCCTACAATGAGCAGTTCTTC
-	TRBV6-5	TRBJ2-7	CASSYPDRPYEQYF	TGTGCCAGCAGTTACCCAGACAGGCCCTACGAGCAGTACTTC
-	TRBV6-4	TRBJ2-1	CASSDSSVNEQFF	TGTGCCAGCAGTGACTCTAGCGTCAATGAGCAGTTCTTC
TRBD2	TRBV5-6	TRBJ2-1	CASSSAGVGTNEQFF	TGTGCCAGCAGCTCAGCGGGAGTGGGGACCAATGAGCAGTTCTTC
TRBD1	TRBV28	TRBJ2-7	CASSIQGAYEQYF	TGTGCCAGCAGTATACAGGGGGCCTACGAGCAGTACTTC
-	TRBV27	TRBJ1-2	CASSLSATVTNYGYTF	TGTGCCAGCAGTTTATCGGCGACAGTGACTAACTATGGCTACACCTTC